The 20 T cell receptor beta chains in this list originate from one sample, sequenced in a study of radiation and T cells in renal cell carcinoma. Treatment meaning: 15 Gy SBRT to primary tumor, nephrectomy 4 weeks later. TCRdb's table, derived via immunoSEQ multiplex PCR, lists solely in-frame clones and lacks some. The sample includes 20,000 or so clones, about 50% seen only once; the top ten take about 10%. The sequenced sample was tumor tissue, obtained from a patient whose treatment included radiotherapy and nephrectomy. Source of these receptors: a man aged 45-65 years with renal cell carcinoma.

The CDR3 reads CASRGTVGGEQYF. The CDR3 bases are TGTGCCAGCAGGGGGACAGTGGGCGGCGAGCAGTACTTC. This sequence joins TRBV5-4 and TRBJ2-7; 7 nucleotides match TRBD1. With V trimmed by 5 bases and J by 6 bases, 8 bases remained unmatched. CDR1 and CDR2 from the germline V gene are SGHNT and YYREEE (reference sequence). The length of the CDR3 is 13 residues.

J is TRBJ2-5 and V is TRBV7-3; tentatively, D is TRBD1 or TRBD2 (6 bases each). V was shortened by 1 base and J by 5 bases, with 8 bases between the two germline ends. This CDR3 has 13 residues. Germline V gene sequence: CDR1 SGHTA, CDR2 FQGTGA. For the CDR3, the DNA is TGTGCCAGCAGCTTAAAAGGGGGGGAGACCCAGTACTTC. Translation gives CASSLKGGETQYF.

The sample holds one count of this clone. The rearrangement links TRBV7-9 to TRBJ1-2; the D is unclear. The CDR3 sequence is 13 residues long. Trimming removed 5 bases from V and 5 bases from J, with 12 bases in between. CDR1 and CDR2 from the germline V gene are SEHNR and FQNEAQ (reference sequence). CDR3 DNA sequence: TGTGCCAGCAGCGACGACCAGTTATATGGCTACACCTTC. As protein: CASSDDQLYGYTF.

This chain connects TRBV5-1 to TRBJ2-7; 8 positions agree with TRBD2. The junction had 7 bases not matched to a gene; V was cut back by 4 bases and J by 1 base. The CDR3 consists of 15 residues. Germline CDR1 is SGHRS and CDR2 is YFSETQ. The CDR3 nucleotides read TGCGCCAGCAGCCCTCTAGCGGGTGATTCCTACGAGCAGTACTTC. As protein: CASSPLAGDSYEQYF.

J is TRBJ2-7 and V is TRBV2; D is unresolved. Per germline, CDR1 SNHLY and CDR2 FYNNEI. The CDR3 extends over 15 amino acids. V was cut by 4 bases and J by 0 bases, with 13 bases left in between. CDR3 loop: CASSGRTDSSYEQYF. The CDR3 DNA reads as TGTGCCAGCAGTGGCCGGACCGATAGCTCCTACGAGCAGTACTTC.

The count of this clone is one. V usage is TRBV5-8 and J usage is TRBJ1-5; the match to TRBD1 covers 8 bases. The ends lost 2 bases at V and 3 bases at J; junction bases unmatched: 16. In germline, CDR1 is SGHTS, CDR2 YDEGEE. The length of the CDR3 is 19 residues. CDR3 nucleotides: TGTGCCAGCAGCTTAATCGGCAGGGGGCTAGTAGGGGCCAATCAGCCCCAGCATTTT. Its translation is CASSLIGRGLVGANQPQHF.

The V gene is TRBV9, the J gene TRBJ1-2; the match to TRBD1 covers 11 bases. Germline lookup yields CDR1 SGDLS and CDR2 YYNGEE. V lost 3 bases to trimming and J lost 8 bases; unmatched junction nucleotides: 6. The CDR3 consists of 14 residues. The CDR3 bases are TGTGCCAGCAGCGATCAGGACAGGGGGCGAGGCTACACCTTC. This sequence encodes CASSDQDRGRGYTF.

V gene TRBV9 combines with J gene TRBJ2-7, with a weak D call TRBD1 (6 bases). Deletions cut 0 bases from V and 3 bases from J, with 13 bases between. The CDR3 contains 15 residues. Germline CDR1 is SGDLS and CDR2 is YYNGEE. The CDR3 nucleotides read TGTGCCAGCAGCGTAGACCAGGGGCCCCACTACGAGCAGTACTTC. The encoded protein is CASSVDQGPHYEQYF.

The chain links TRBV30 to TRBJ1-4; D not resolved. Per the germline V gene, CDR1 is GTSNPN and CDR2 is SVGIG (reference sequence). Trimming stripped 3 bases from V and 7 bases from J, with 18 bases between. This CDR3 comprises 15 residues. The CDR3 DNA follows: TGTGCCTGGAGCCCCGACTTTACCTTGGGTGAAAAACTGTTTTTT. This encodes CAWSPDFTLGEKLFF.

The gene calls are TRBV2 and TRBJ2-5; D is ambiguous. The CDR3 runs 14 residues. Deletions cut 7 bases from V and 1 base from J, with 13 bases between. CDR1 and CDR2 from the germline V gene are SNHLY and FYNNEI. The CDR3 bases are TGTGCCAGCATTAATTTAGGACGCCAAGAGACCCAGTACTTC. Translated: CASINLGRQETQYF.

The rearrangement links TRBV4-2 to TRBJ2-7; 7 bases match TRBD2. The CDR3 consists of 15 residues. V lost 3 bases and J lost 5; bases outside the gene matches: 10. Germline V gives CDR1 LGHNA, CDR2 YNFKEQ. The chain's CDR3 is CASSHPGGIGNEQYF. Here the CDR3 DNA reads TGTGCCAGCAGCCATCCCGGGGGGATCGGGAACGAGCAGTACTTC.

This clone was seen repeatedly, ten times or more. This rearrangement joins TRBV28 to TRBJ2-7, with TRBD1 identical over 7 bases. The trim removed 4 bases at V and 4 bases at J, leaving 1 base unmatched. The CDR3 is 12 amino acids. Germline loops: CDR1 MDHEN, CDR2 SYDVKM. CDR3 protein: CASSSTGYEQYF. CDR3 nucleotide sequence: TGTGCCAGCAGTTCGACAGGGTACGAGCAGTACTTC. Filled out from reference TRBV28 and TRBJ2-7, the complete variable domain reads DVKVTQSSRYLVKRTGEKVFLECVQDMDHENMFWYRQDPGLGLRLIYFSYDVKMKEKGDIPEGYSVSREKKERFSLILESASTNQTSMYLCASSSTGYEQYFGPGTRLTVT.

There are a few counts of this clone. The chain employs TRBV18 and TRBJ2-1, with 7 bases that match TRBD1. There are 15 residues in the CDR3. Germline V gene lookup returns CDR1 KGHSH and CDR2 LQKENI. V was pared by 2 bases and J by 2 bases, with 3 bases of the junction left unmatched. The CDR3 spells CASSPGGTAYNEQFF. The CDR3 nucleotides are TGTGCCAGCTCACCAGGTGGGACAGCCTACAATGAGCAGTTCTTC.

This clone has just one count. The junction differs from germline at one of its ends, possibly a read error. This sequence joins TRBV5-5 and TRBJ1-3, with a tentative D call TRBD1 (6 bases). The V gene's germline CDR1 is SGHKS and CDR2 YYEKEE (reference sequence). This CDR3 comprises 13 residues. This chain's CDR3 is CASSSRTAGEGRF. The CDR3 DNA is TGTGCCAGCAGCTCCCGGACAGCCGGTGAAGGTCGTTTT.

J is TRBJ2-7 and V is TRBV18, with TRBD1 matching over 8 bases. CDR3 length: 12 amino acids. V was pared by 5 bases and J by 5 bases, with 2 bases of the junction left unmatched. The V gene's germline CDR1 is KGHSH and CDR2 LQKENI. The CDR3 nucleotides are TGTGCCAGCTCATCGACAGGGGACGAGCAGTACTTC. This codes for CASSSTGDEQYF. The complete variable domain, with remaining parts taken from reference TRBV18 and TRBJ2-7, reads NAGVMQNPRHLVRRRGQEARLRCSPMKGHSHVYWYRQLPEEGLKFMVYLQKENIIDESGMPKERFSAEFPKEGPSILRIQQVVRGDSAAYFCASSSTGDEQYFGPGTRLTVT.

This rearrangement joins TRBV4-1 to TRBJ2-3; 7 nucleotides agree with TRBD1. The CDR3 spans 18 residues. V was pared by 0 bases and J by 5 bases, with 14 bases of the junction left unmatched. CDR1 is MGHRA and CDR2 is YSYEKL in the germline V gene. The CDR3 DNA sequence: TGCGCCAGCAGCCAAGATATAAAAACAGGGGTCGCCGTAGATACGCAGTATTTT. Residues: CASSQDIKTGVAVDTQYF.

The rearrangement uses TRBV2 and TRBJ1-2; 7 bases agree with TRBD1. The CDR3 is made up of 15 amino acids. The ends lost 2 bases at V and 7 bases at J; junction bases unmatched: 10. CDR1 and CDR2 (germline): SNHLY, FYNNEI. DNA of the CDR3: TGTGCCAGCAGTGAATTGCCGACAGGGAGCTCTGGCTACACCTTC. Translation gives CASSELPTGSSGYTF.

The chain has TRBV6-6 and TRBJ2-6; D is uncertain. The CDR3 contains 13 residues. V shed 10 bases and J shed 0 bases, with 7 bases lying between them. CDR1 and CDR2 from the germline V gene are MNHNY and SVGAGI (reference sequence). The CDR3 nucleotides are TGTGCCAACTCGGACTCTGGGGCCAACGTCCTGACTTTC. Encoded protein: CANSDSGANVLTF.

This clone was detected once. The junction and the germline gene differ at one end; a read error may be behind it. The V gene is TRBV28, the J gene TRBJ1-2, with a possible D match to TRBD1 (6 bases). Germline V gene data show CDR1 as MDHEN and CDR2 as SYDVKM. This CDR3 contains 15 residues. This CDR3 is CASGLYRETSYGYTF. CDR3 nucleotides: TGTGCCAGCGGTTTATACAGGGAGACAAGCTATGGCTACACCTTC.

The chain joins TRBV5-1 to TRBJ2-2, with D possibly being TRBD2 (7 bases). The germline gives CDR1 SGHRS, CDR2 YFSETQ. This CDR3 is 16 amino acids long. V was cut by 4 bases and J by 5 bases, with 18 bases left in between. CDR3 protein: CASSPHRDYTTGELFF. CDR3 in DNA: TGCGCCAGCAGCCCCCACAGGGACTACACGACCGGGGAGCTGTTTTTT.